This passage covers 8 T cell receptor beta chains from one sample sequenced in a study of shared T cell receptors in the human thymus. Here immunoSEQ multiplex PCR was the method, and the copy in TCRdb shows in-frame clones only, minus some. The sample includes hundreds of thousands of clones, more than 75% of them seen just once. These data also formed part of another study, on human thymus T cells.

Sequenced input: thymocytes. Receptors were obtained from a boy under two years old with a congenital heart defect.

This clone was counted between two and nine times. CDR3 nucleotides: TGCGCCAGCAGCCAAGAAATCGGGAAGGACGAGCAGTACTTC. Translated, it gives CASSQEIGKDEQYF. V is TRBV4-3 and J is TRBJ2-7; D perhaps matches TRBD2 (5 bases). The length of the CDR3 is 14 residues. Germline V gene lookup returns CDR1 LGHNA and CDR2 YSLEER. Trimming cost V 0 bases and J 5 bases, with 11 bases left between them.

This clone was seen only once. The V and J genes are TRBV5-6 and TRBJ1-2; 10 bases fit TRBD1. The V segment lost 4 bases and the J segment 4 bases; nucleotides outside the gene matches: 7. CDR1 and CDR2 (germline): SGHDT, YYEEEE. The CDR3 sequence is 15 residues long. CDR3 DNA: TGTGCCAGCAGCCCCTGGGACAGGGGAACCTATGGCTACACCTTC. It codes for CASSPWDRGTYGYTF. Looking up the rest from reference TRBV5-6 and TRBJ1-2 gives the full variable domain: DAGVTQSPTHLIKTRGQQVTLRCSPKSGHDTVSWYQQALGQGPQFIFQYYEEEERQRGNFPDRFSGHQFPNYSSELNVNALLLGDSALYLCASSPWDRGTYGYTFGSGTRLTVV.

The CDR3 loop is CAASVAGQQETQYF. For the CDR3, the DNA is TGTGCCGCATCGGTAGCGGGACAGCAAGAGACCCAGTACTTC. The chain joins TRBV10-3 to TRBJ2-5, with D possibly TRBD2 on 8 matching bases. CDR3 size: 14 residues. V was pared by 11 bases and J by 2 bases, with 18 bases between. CDR1 is ENHRY, CDR2 SYGVKD, per germline.

The chain joins TRBV2 to TRBJ2-7; 8 nucleotides match TRBD1. V was clipped by 6 bases and J by 3 bases; unmatched bases: 10. This CDR3 contains 15 residues. The germline V gene encodes CDR1 SNHLY and CDR2 FYNNEI. As DNA, the CDR3 is TGTGCCAGCAGCGGGGGACAGGATTCCCTCTACGAGCAGTACTTC. It translates to CASSGGQDSLYEQYF.

This sequence joins TRBV6-5 and TRBJ2-7, with D possibly being TRBD1 (5 bases). The CDR3 is 15 amino acids. V was shortened by 0 bases and J by 4 bases, with 13 bases between the two germline ends. Germline-derived CDR1 and CDR2 are MNHEY and SVGAGI. The CDR3 loop is CASSYSRSQGYEQYF. The CDR3, as DNA: TGTGCCAGCAGTTACTCGAGATCCCAGGGATACGAGCAGTACTTC.

J is TRBJ2-7 and V is TRBV4-3, with 12 bases aligning to TRBD2. The CDR3 is made up of 17 amino acids. CDR1 LGHNA and CDR2 YSLEER come from the germline V gene. V shed 1 base, J shed 2 bases, and the junction held 6 bases outside the gene matches. CDR3 amino acids: CASSQVLAGGDTYEQYF. In nucleotides, the CDR3 is TGCGCCAGCAGCCAAGTACTAGCGGGAGGCGACACCTACGAGCAGTACTTC.

This chain connects TRBV6-1 to TRBJ2-7, with D maybe TRBD2 (6 bases). Per the germline V gene, CDR1 is MNHNS and CDR2 is SASEGT. The CDR3 is 13 residues long. The germline V and J ends were trimmed by 6 bases and 5 bases, with 14 bases remaining between them. CDR3 in DNA: TGTGCCAGCAGAAAGACTAGTAGAAACGAGCAGTACTTC. Protein: CASRKTSRNEQYF.

The chain employs TRBV7-2 and TRBJ2-7; 9 bases are a match to TRBD1. The germline V gene has CDR1 SGHTA and CDR2 FQGNSA. This CDR3 contains 15 residues. V was pared by 0 bases and J by 7 bases, with 7 bases of the junction left unmatched. CDR3: CASSLARDRAKEQYF. The CDR3 region has the DNA TGTGCCAGCAGCTTAGCGAGGGACAGGGCTAAAGAGCAGTACTTC. Complete variable domain (other parts from reference TRBV7-2 and TRBJ2-7): GAGVSQSPSNKVTEKGKDVELRCDPISGHTALYWYRQSLGQGLEFLIYFQGNSAPDKSGLPSDRFSAERTGGSVSTLTIQRTQQEDSAVYLCASSLARDRAKEQYFGPGTRLTVT.